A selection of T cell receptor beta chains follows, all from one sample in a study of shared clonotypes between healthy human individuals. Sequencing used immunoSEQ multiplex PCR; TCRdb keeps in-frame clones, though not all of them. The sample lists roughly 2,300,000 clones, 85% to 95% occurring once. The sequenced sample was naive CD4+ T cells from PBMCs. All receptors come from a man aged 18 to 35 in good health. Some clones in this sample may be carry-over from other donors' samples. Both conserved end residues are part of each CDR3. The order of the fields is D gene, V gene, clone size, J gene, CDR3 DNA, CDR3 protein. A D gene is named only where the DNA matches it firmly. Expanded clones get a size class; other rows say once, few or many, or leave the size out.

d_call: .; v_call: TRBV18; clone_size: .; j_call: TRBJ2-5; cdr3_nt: TGTGCCAGCTCACCTACAGAGGAGACCCAGTACTTC; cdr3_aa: CASSPTEETQYF
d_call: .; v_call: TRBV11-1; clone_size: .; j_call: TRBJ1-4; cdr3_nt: TGTGCCAGCAGCCTCAGACAGGAGTCTGAAAAACTGTTTTTT; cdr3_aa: CASSLRQESEKLFF
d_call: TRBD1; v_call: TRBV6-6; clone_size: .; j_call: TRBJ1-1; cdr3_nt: TGTGCCAGCAGGGGGGACAGGGGGCTGACTGAAGCTTTCTTT; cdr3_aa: CASRGDRGLTEAFF
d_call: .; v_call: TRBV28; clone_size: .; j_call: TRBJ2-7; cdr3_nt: TGTGCCAGCACCGCCCCCTACGAGCAGTACTTC; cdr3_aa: CASTAPYEQYF
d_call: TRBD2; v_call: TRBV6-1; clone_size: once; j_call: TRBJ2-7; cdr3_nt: TGTGCCAGCAGTGAAGTCAGGGAGGGGCGCGAGCAGTACTTC; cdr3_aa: CASSEVREGREQYF
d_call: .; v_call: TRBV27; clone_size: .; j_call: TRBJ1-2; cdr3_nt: TGTGCCAGCAGTCACTCTTGGGATGGCTACACCTTC; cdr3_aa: CASSHSWDGYTF
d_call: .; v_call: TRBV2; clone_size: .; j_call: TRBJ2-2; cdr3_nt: TGTGCCACAGTCCCGACAGGCGACACCGGGGAGCTGTTTTTT; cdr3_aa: CATVPTGDTGELFF
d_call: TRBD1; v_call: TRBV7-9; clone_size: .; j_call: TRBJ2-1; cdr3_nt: TGTGCCAGCAGCCAACATTCGGGACAGGGCAATGAGCAGTTCTTC; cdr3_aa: CASSQHSGQGNEQFF
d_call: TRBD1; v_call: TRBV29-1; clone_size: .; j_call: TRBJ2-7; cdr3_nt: TGCAGCGTTGTCGACCCGGGACAGGGTATTCTCTACGAGCAGTACTTC; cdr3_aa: CSVVDPGQGILYEQYF
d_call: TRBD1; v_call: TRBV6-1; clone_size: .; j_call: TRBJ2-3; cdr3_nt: TGTGCCAGCAGTGAAACAGGGGTGTGGGCAGATACGCAGTATTTT; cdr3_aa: CASSETGVWADTQYF
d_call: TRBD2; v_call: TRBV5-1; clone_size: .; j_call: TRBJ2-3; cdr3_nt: TGCGCCAGCAGCCGCTCCCCCACGCGGGGGAACACAGATACGCAGTATTTT; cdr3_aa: CASSRSPTRGNTDTQYF
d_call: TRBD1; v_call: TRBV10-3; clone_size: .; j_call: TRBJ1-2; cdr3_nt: TGTGCCATCAGTTGGGGACAGGGGGACGGTGGCTACACCTTC; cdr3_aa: CAISWGQGDGGYTF
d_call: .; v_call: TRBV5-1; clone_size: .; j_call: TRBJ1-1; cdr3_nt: TGCGCCAGCAGCGCCGTAGGGAGGGTTGAAGCTTTCTTT; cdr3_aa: CASSAVGRVEAFF
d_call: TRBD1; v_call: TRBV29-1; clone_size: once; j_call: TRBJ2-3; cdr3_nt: TGCAGCGCGAGACAGGGATCCGATACGCAGTATTTT; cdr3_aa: CSARQGSDTQYF
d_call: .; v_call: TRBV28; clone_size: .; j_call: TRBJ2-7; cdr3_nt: TGTGCCAGCACCCAGAGAGGGGGGCCCCCCTACGAGCAGTACTTC; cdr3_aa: CASTQRGGPPYEQYF
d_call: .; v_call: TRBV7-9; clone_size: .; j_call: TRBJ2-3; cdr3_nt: TGTGCCAGCAGCTTTCAGGTGGGATCAGATACGCAGTATTTT; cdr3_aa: CASSFQVGSDTQYF
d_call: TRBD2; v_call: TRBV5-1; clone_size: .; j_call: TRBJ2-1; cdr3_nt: TGCGCCAGCAGCCCCCCCGGTAGCGGGAGGCCCCGGAGCAATGAGCAGTTCTTC; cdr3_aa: CASSPPGSGRPRSNEQFF
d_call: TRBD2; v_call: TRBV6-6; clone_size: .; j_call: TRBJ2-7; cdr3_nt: TGTGCCAGCAGGGGATTAGCGGGAGGGCGACACGAGCAGTACTTC; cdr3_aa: CASRGLAGGRHEQYF
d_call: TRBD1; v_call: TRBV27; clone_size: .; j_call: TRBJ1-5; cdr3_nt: TGTGCCAGTTCTTACAGGGGCCGCTTCAATCAGCCCCAGCATTTT; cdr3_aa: CASSYRGRFNQPQHF
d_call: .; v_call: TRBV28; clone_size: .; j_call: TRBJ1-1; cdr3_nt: TGTGCCAGCAGCGTCGGCGGGCCGGACACTGAAGCTTTCTTT; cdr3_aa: CASSVGGPDTEAFF
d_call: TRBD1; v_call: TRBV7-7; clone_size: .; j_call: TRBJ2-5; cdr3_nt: TGTGCCAGCAGCCCTACCCGGACAGGGGAGACCCAGTACTTC; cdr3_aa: CASSPTRTGETQYF
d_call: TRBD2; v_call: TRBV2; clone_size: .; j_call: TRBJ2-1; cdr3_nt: TGTGCCAGCAGTGCAAGCGGGAGGAGTCACAATGAGCAGTTCTTC; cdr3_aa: CASSASGRSHNEQFF
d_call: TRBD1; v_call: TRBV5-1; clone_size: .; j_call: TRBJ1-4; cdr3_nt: TGCGCCAGCAGCCCATCCGGGACAGGGAATGAAAAACTGTTTTTT; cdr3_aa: CASSPSGTGNEKLFF
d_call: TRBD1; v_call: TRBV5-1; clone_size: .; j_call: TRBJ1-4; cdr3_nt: TGCGCCAGCAGCTTGGGGACAGGGCGCGAAAAACTGTTTTTT; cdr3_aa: CASSLGTGREKLFF
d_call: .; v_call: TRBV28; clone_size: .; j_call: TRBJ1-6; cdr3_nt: TGTGCCAGCAGTTTAAGGGCCTCGTCGGGGGGGAGGTATTCACCCCTCCACTTT; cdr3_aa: CASSLRASSGGRYSPLHF
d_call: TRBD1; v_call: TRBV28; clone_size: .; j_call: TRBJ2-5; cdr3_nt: TGTGCCAGCAGTTCCACTTCCCCGGGACAGTTCCAAGAGACCCAGTACTTC; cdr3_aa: CASSSTSPGQFQETQYF
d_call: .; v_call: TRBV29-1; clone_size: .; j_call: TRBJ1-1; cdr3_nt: TGCAGCGTCTCCATGGGTGGACCACGGGGCACTGAAGCTTTCTTT; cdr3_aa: CSVSMGGPRGTEAFF
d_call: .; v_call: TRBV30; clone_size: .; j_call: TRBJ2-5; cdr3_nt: TGTGCCTGGGCGGTAGGGGACGGCGGGACCCAGTACTTC; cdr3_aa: CAWAVGDGGTQYF
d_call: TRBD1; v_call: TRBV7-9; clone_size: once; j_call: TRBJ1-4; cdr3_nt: TGTGCCAGCAACACCGGGACAGGGGGCTTTAATGAAAAACTGTTTTTT; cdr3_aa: CASNTGTGGFNEKLFF
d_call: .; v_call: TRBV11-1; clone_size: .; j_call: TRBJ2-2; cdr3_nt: TGTGCCAGCAGCTCTCCCCCGGACAGAGCTAGCACCGGGGAGCTGTTTTTT; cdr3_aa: CASSSPPDRASTGELFF
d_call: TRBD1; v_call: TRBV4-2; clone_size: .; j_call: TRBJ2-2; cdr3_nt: TGTGCCAGCAGCGAGGGGGCCGGCCCCACCGGGGAGCTGTTTTTT; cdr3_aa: CASSEGAGPTGELFF
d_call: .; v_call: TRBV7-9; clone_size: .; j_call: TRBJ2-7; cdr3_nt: TGTGCCAGCAGCTTGGGGCTTACTGAAAGAGGGTACGAGCAGTACTTC; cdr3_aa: CASSLGLTERGYEQYF
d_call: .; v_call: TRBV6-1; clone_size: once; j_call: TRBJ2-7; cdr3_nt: TGTGCCAGCAGTGAAGGAGGCGGCACCTACGAGCAGTACTTC; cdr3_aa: CASSEGGGTYEQYF
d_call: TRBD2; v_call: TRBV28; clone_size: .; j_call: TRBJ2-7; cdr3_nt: TGTGCCAGCAGTTTAGGGACTAGCAGCTACGAGCAGTACTTC; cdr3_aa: CASSLGTSSYEQYF
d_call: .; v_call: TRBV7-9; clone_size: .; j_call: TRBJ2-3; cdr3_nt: TGTGCCAGCAGCGCCCGGGCCGATACGCAGTATTTT; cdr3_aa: CASSARADTQYF
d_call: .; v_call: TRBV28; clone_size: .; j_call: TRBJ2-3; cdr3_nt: TGTGCCAGCAGTTTTCGGGAGAGCACAGATACGCAGTATTTT; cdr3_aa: CASSFRESTDTQYF
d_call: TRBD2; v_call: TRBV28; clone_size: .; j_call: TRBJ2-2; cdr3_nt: TGTGCCAGCACACCGGGAGGGAGACTTGAAACCGGGGAGCTGTTTTTT; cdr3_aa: CASTPGGRLETGELFF
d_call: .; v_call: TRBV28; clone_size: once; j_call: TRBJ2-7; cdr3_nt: TGTGCCAGCAGTAGCTCAGGGGCCTTATACGAGCAGTACTTC; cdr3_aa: CASSSSGALYEQYF
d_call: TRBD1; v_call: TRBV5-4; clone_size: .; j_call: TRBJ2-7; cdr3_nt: TGTGCCAGCAGCTCACCGGGACAGGGCTACGAGCAGTACTTC; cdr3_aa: CASSSPGQGYEQYF
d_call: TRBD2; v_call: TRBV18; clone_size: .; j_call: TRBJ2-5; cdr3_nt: TGTGCCAGCTCACCACTGACTAGCTATAGAGAGACCCAGTACTTC; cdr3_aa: CASSPLTSYRETQYF
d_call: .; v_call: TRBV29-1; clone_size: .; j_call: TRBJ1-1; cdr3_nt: TGCAGCGTTGCTCGATCGGCGAACACTGAAGCTTTCTTT; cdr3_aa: CSVARSANTEAFF
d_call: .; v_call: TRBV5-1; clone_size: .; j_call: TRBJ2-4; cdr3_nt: TGCGCCAGCAGCTTGGGTAAGATGGAGACTACTATAGCCAAAAACATTCAGTACTTC; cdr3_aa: CASSLGKMETTIAKNIQYF
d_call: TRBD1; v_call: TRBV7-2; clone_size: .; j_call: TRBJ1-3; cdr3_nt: TGTGCCAGCAGCCCTCGCCCTCGACAGGGTGGAAACACCATATATTTT; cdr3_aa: CASSPRPRQGGNTIYF
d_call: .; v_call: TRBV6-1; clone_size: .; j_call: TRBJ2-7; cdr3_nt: TGTGCCAGCAGTGAAGCCGGCGTCGCCCTTTACGAGCAGTACTTC; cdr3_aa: CASSEAGVALYEQYF
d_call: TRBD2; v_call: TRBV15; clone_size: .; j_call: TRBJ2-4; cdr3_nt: TGTGCCACCAGCAGAGGGGAGGGGGCCAAAAACATTCAGTACTTC; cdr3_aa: CATSRGEGAKNIQYF
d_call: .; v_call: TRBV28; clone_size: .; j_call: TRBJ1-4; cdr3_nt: TGTGCCAGCAGCCCCCTTTCAACTAATGAAAAACTGTTTTTT; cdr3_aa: CASSPLSTNEKLFF